This T cell receptor (beta chain) was captured in a study of T cells after somatic rescue of genetic block. Data came from immunoSEQ multiplex PCR; TCRdb stores just in-frame clones and leaves some out. The sample shows about 68,000 clones, 92% of them seen only once. The receptor's source is a man aged 35-49 years. Sequences were obtained from peripheral blood mononuclear cells (PBMCs).

The DNA for the CDR3 is TGTGCCAGCAGTTTGGGTAGCGGGGTTTACAATGAGCAGTTCTTC. This gives the protein CASSLGSGVYNEQFF. V usage is TRBV27 and J usage is TRBJ2-1, with TRBD2 matching over 8 bases. Germline CDR1 MNHEY, CDR2 SMNVEV (reference sequence). J gave up 4 bases and V 3 bases, and 5 bases lay outside the gene matches. CDR3 length equals 15 residues.